The 17 T cell receptor beta chains given below trace back to one sample, sequenced in a study of lung T cells in sarcoidosis with Löfgren's syndrome. TCRdb fed the reads into MiXCR, producing one record per CDR3 protein. The sample has 60,000 or so distinct CDR3 sequences; 21% are singletons. Sequencing used CD4+ T cells from PBMCs. These receptors were collected from a human donor with sarcoidosis (Löfgren's syndrome or another form), or a control subject (not recorded which).

The chain couples TRBV9 to TRBJ2-1; 10 bases fit TRBD2. This CDR3 is built from 13 residues. The junction had 4 bases not matched to a gene; V was cut back by 3 bases and J by 10 bases. The germline gives CDR1 SGDLS, CDR2 YYNGEE. The CDR3: CASSGASGGEQFF. The CDR3 coding sequence is TGTGCCAGCAGCGGCGCTAGCGGGGGAGAGCAGTTCTTC.

Ten or more counts support this clonotype. This sequence joins TRBV20-1 and TRBJ2-7, with D hard to call. Trimming pared 2 bases from V and 3 bases from J, leaving 8 bases between. CDR3 length: 12 residues. CDR1 and CDR2 from the germline V gene are DFQATT and SNEGSKA (reference sequence). The CDR3 here is CSARINSYEQYF. For the CDR3, the DNA is TGCAGTGCTAGAATCAACAGCTACGAGCAGTACTTC.

This clonotype was observed once. A read error may account for a junction end that differs from germline. The chain combines TRBV29-1 with TRBJ2-3, with D hard to call. The V gene's germline CDR1 is SQVTM and CDR2 ANQGSEA. The CDR3 sequence is 13 residues long. CDR3 sequence reads: CSVALRFTYTQYF. The CDR3 DNA reads as TGCAGCGTTGCTTTGCGGTTCACATATACGCAGTATTTT.

As for this clonotype: At one boundary the junction diverges from the germline segment, which might be a read error. The chain has TRBV28 and TRBJ1-3, with a weak D call TRBD1 (5 bases). The CDR3 loop spans 15 amino acids. The germline V gene encodes CDR1 MDHEN and CDR2 SYDVKM. The CDR3, as DNA: TGTGACAGCGGTTCCGTCCGGCAGGGCCAAAACACCATATATTTT. Translation: CDSGSVRQGQNTIYF.

This clonotype was detected only a few times. The chain recombines TRBV3-1 with TRBJ1-2; TRBD1 might be the D (5 bases). CDR1 and CDR2 (germline): LGHDT, YNNKEL (reference sequence). This CDR3 is 12 amino acids long. The V and J ends lost 4 bases and 7 bases respectively, with 10 bases between them. CDR3 nucleotides: TGTGCCAGCAGCCCTGGGACGCCTGGCTACACCTTC. Translation gives CASSPGTPGYTF.

This clonotype has a single count. The chain combines TRBV4-1 with TRBJ2-1; a weak D match, TRBD2 (7 bases). Deletions cut 0 bases from V and 10 bases from J, with 16 bases between. CDR1 is MGHRA and CDR2 is YSYEKL in the germline V gene. The CDR3 has 15 amino acids. This CDR3 is CASSQDASGGGEQFF. In DNA, the CDR3 is TGCGCCAGCAGCCAAGATGCTAGCGGAGGGGGGGAGCAGTTCTTC.

Details on this clonotype: The junction departs from germline at one end; a sequencing error may be responsible. The chain couples TRBV24-1 to TRBJ1-1, with 7 bases matching TRBD1. This CDR3 has 15 residues. Per the germline V gene, CDR1 is KGHDR and CDR2 is SFDVKD. The CDR3 sequence: CATSDSTGPNTEALF. The DNA of the CDR3 is TGTGCCACCAGTGATTCGACAGGGCCTAACACTGAAGCTCTCTTT.

In this sample, this clonotype is medium-sized. V gene TRBV6-6 combines with J gene TRBJ2-1, with D uncertain. Trimming took off 2 bases at V and 9 bases at J, with 11 bases between the two ends. This CDR3 has 13 residues. Per germline, CDR1 MNHNY and CDR2 SVGAGI (reference sequence). CDR3 nucleotides: TGTGCCAGCAGTTACGCTGGCCTCGGTGAGCAGTTCTTC. It translates to CASSYAGLGEQFF.

This clonotype was observed a few times. CDR3 in amino acids: CSVVGTGNTGELFF. Here the CDR3 DNA reads TGCAGCGTTGTAGGGACAGGGAACACCGGGGAGCTGTTTTTT. V usage is TRBV29-1 and J usage is TRBJ2-2, with 8 bases aligning to TRBD1. V lost 4 bases and J lost 1; bases outside the gene matches: 2. The germline gives CDR1 SQVTM, CDR2 ANQGSEA. This CDR3 is 14 amino acids long.

About this clonotype itself: This may be a read error, as it is one base from a much larger clone. The CDR3 is CSPKVASTDTQYF. For the CDR3, the DNA is TGCAGTCCCAAGGTGGCAAGCACAGATACGCAGTATTTT. The chain is built from TRBV20-1 and TRBJ2-3, with D unresolved. The V gene's germline CDR1 is DFQATT and CDR2 SNEGSKA (reference sequence). The CDR3 is made up of 13 amino acids. V shed 8 bases and J shed 0 bases, with 12 bases lying between them.

This chain links TRBV4-1 with TRBJ2-1; D gene uncertain. Germline CDR1 MGHRA, CDR2 YSYEKL. V dropped 3 bases and J dropped 6 bases, with 15 bases sitting between them. The CDR3 runs 15 residues. The CDR3 DNA is TGCGCCAGCAGCCAGGTCGTCCGGGTGGGCAATGAGCAGTTCTTC. As protein: CASSQVVRVGNEQFF.

This clonotype has ten or more counts. A junction end diverges from the germline sequence, so it may reflect a read error. The rearrangement joins TRBV6-1 to TRBJ2-1; D tentatively reads TRBD1 or TRBD2 (5 bases each). This CDR3 is 14 amino acids long. Germline V gives CDR1 MNHNS, CDR2 SASEGT. The CDR3 reads CASRRSGTINKQFF. In DNA, the CDR3 is TGTGCCAGCAGAAGATCCGGGACCATCAATAAGCAGTTCTTC.

This clonotype ranks as medium-sized (0.01 to 0.1%). The rearrangement joins TRBV6-6 to TRBJ2-7; D is undetermined. With 0 bases removed from V and 5 bases from J, the gap between germline ends came to 14 bases. CDR3 size: 15 residues. The V gene's germline CDR1 is MNHNY and CDR2 SVGAGI (reference sequence). The CDR3 nucleotides are TGTGCCAGCAGTTACTCGATCGGGCGCCCAAACGAGCAGTACTTC. Translating it yields CASSYSIGRPNEQYF.

The chain recombines TRBV20-1 with TRBJ2-7, with TRBD2 identical over 9 bases. With 3 bases clipped from V and 9 bases from J, the junction kept 12 bases outside the gene matches. The CDR3 is 14 residues long. The germline gives CDR1 DFQATT, CDR2 SNEGSKA (reference sequence). CDR3 sequence reads: CSASVSSGIGGQYF. CDR3 sequence (DNA): TGCAGTGCTAGTGTTTCTAGCGGGATTGGGGGGCAGTACTTC.

This chain uses TRBV6-1 with TRBJ1-1; D remains unclear. Germline values: CDR1 MNHNS, CDR2 SASEGT. With 8 bases removed from V and 0 bases from J, the gap between germline ends came to 10 bases. This CDR3 has 13 residues. The CDR3 here is CASHPEVNTEAFF. Here the CDR3 DNA reads TGTGCCAGCCACCCGGAGGTGAACACTGAAGCTTTCTTT.

This clonotype was detected many times. The chain uses TRBV7-2 and TRBJ2-3; D call uncertain. The CDR3 spans 18 residues. Trimming shortened V by 1 base and J by 2 bases, and 19 bases separated the two germline ends. Germline CDR1 is SGHTA and CDR2 is FQGNSA. CDR3 sequence reads: CASSLGVIGGALTDTQYF. The CDR3 coding sequence is TGTGCCAGCAGCTTAGGGGTTATCGGCGGAGCCCTCACAGATACGCAGTATTTT.

This clonotype was detected ten times or more. The J gene is TRBJ2-7, the V gene TRBV6-1; 7 bases fit TRBD1. After removal of 6 bases from V and 4 bases from J, the junction contained 12 bases not matched to a gene. The V gene's germline CDR1 is MNHNS and CDR2 SASEGT. The CDR3 has 15 amino acids. The CDR3 sequence: CASRGPGTDSYEQYF. The CDR3 nucleotides read TGTGCCAGCAGGGGACCCGGGACAGATTCATACGAGCAGTACTTC.